The rows below give T cell receptor beta chains drawn from one sample of a study of blood T cell repertoires in COVID-19. Clones were read by immunoSEQ multiplex PCR, and TCRdb kept only the in-frame ones, dropping some. The table records more than 250,000 clones, approximately 90% of them present only once. Sequencing input: peripheral blood. These TCRs come from a woman aged 45 to 65 with COVID-19, enrolled during active disease. Both conserved end residues are part of each CDR3. Fields, in order: CDR3 DNA, CDR3 protein, J gene, clone size, D gene, V gene. The D gene is left open where the match is weak. The listing skips clone size in some rows; elsewhere it reads once, few, many or a size class.

DNA: TGCGCCAGCAGCGGCGGCTCCTACAATGAGCAGTTCTTC; CDR3: CASSGGSYNEQFF; J: TRBJ2-1; size: NA; D: NA; V: TRBV5-1
DNA: TGTGCCAGTAGTTTTCGCACGAGCGCTGAAGCTTTCTTT; CDR3: CASSFRTSAEAFF; J: TRBJ1-1; size: NA; D: NA; V: TRBV19
DNA: TGTGCCAGCTCATACACAGGGGGCCGCAATCAGCCCCAGCATTTT; CDR3: CASSYTGGRNQPQHF; J: TRBJ1-5; size: NA; D: TRBD1; V: TRBV18
DNA: TGTGCCAGCAGCACCGACAGAGGGAACACCGGGGAGCTGTTTTTT; CDR3: CASSTDRGNTGELFF; J: TRBJ2-2; size: NA; D: NA; V: TRBV7-2
DNA: TGTGCCAGTAGTATAGCGCCGGGCAATCAGCCCCAGCATTTT; CDR3: CASSIAPGNQPQHF; J: TRBJ1-5; size: NA; D: NA; V: TRBV19
DNA: TGTGCTAGTGGCCGGACAGGGTCGAGGCAGCCCCAGCATTTT; CDR3: CASGRTGSRQPQHF; J: TRBJ1-5; size: NA; D: TRBD1; V: TRBV12-5
DNA: TGTGCCAGCAGCAAAAGGGCAGGGGACTATGGCTACACCTTC; CDR3: CASSKRAGDYGYTF; J: TRBJ1-2; size: NA; D: NA; V: TRBV7-8
DNA: TGCGCCAGCAGCCAATCCCCGGGGACTGCTTCAAATGAGCAGTTCTTC; CDR3: CASSQSPGTASNEQFF; J: TRBJ2-1; size: NA; D: NA; V: TRBV4-1
DNA: TGTGCCAGCAGTCGGTACACTGAAGCTTTCTTT; CDR3: CASSRYTEAFF; J: TRBJ1-1; size: NA; D: NA; V: TRBV6-5
DNA: TGTGCCACCAGTGATTTGAACACCCCCTCTGGCTATGGCTACACCTTC; CDR3: CATSDLNTPSGYGYTF; J: TRBJ1-2; size: NA; D: NA; V: TRBV24-1
DNA: TGTGCCAGCGGGAAGAAGGCAGGGGGCTACGAGCAGTACTTC; CDR3: CASGKKAGGYEQYF; J: TRBJ2-7; size: NA; D: TRBD1; V: TRBV27
DNA: TGTGCCAGCAGTCGCCGGGGGACTAATGAAAAACTGTTTTTT; CDR3: CASSRRGTNEKLFF; J: TRBJ1-4; size: NA; D: NA; V: TRBV2
DNA: TGTGCCAGCAGCTTAAGGACTAGTGGTACCAATGAGCAGTTCTTC; CDR3: CASSLRTSGTNEQFF; J: TRBJ2-1; size: NA; D: TRBD2; V: TRBV7-3
DNA: TGTGCCAGCAGTTATACGGCGGGAGGGGAGCTGTTTTTT; CDR3: CASSYTAGGELFF; J: TRBJ2-2; size: NA; D: NA; V: TRBV6-2/TRBV6-3
DNA: TGCAGTTGCCGCGCGAGCTATGGCTACACCTTC; CDR3: CSCRASYGYTF; J: TRBJ1-2; size: NA; D: NA; V: TRBV20-1
DNA: TGCGCCAGCACCTCCACGGGCAGGGGACCCCATCGACGGTCCTACAATGAGCAGTTCTTC; CDR3: CASTSTGRGPHRRSYNEQFF; J: TRBJ2-1; size: NA; D: NA; V: TRBV10-2
DNA: TGTGCCAGCAGCCCGAGTGCCGGGAGTGAAGCTTTCTTT; CDR3: CASSPSAGSEAFF; J: TRBJ1-1; size: NA; D: NA; V: TRBV7-9
DNA: TGTGCCAGCTCACCCCCTTGGGGGCAGACCTACGAGCAGTACTTC; CDR3: CASSPPWGQTYEQYF; J: TRBJ2-7; size: NA; D: NA; V: TRBV18
DNA: TGTGCCAGCAGCGGGACTAGCGGGAACACAGATACGCAGTATTTT; CDR3: CASSGTSGNTDTQYF; J: TRBJ2-3; size: NA; D: TRBD2; V: TRBV13
DNA: TGTGCCAGCAGCCAAGGGACTAAGAGGCGGACCTCCTACGAGCAGTACTTC; CDR3: CASSQGTKRRTSYEQYF; J: TRBJ2-7; size: NA; D: NA; V: TRBV14
DNA: TGTGCCAGCAGTTTATCTGGCTTCCTAGCGGGAGAGACCGGGGAGCTGTTTTTT; CDR3: CASSLSGFLAGETGELFF; J: TRBJ2-2; size: few; D: TRBD2; V: TRBV27
DNA: TGTGCCAGCTCCTTATCCAGGGGTGGAGAAAAACTGTTTTTT; CDR3: CASSLSRGGEKLFF; J: TRBJ1-4; size: NA; D: NA; V: TRBV18
DNA: TGTGCCAGCTCACCGGCAGGGGGCGCGTACACTGAAGCTTTCTTT; CDR3: CASSPAGGAYTEAFF; J: TRBJ1-1; size: NA; D: TRBD1; V: TRBV18
DNA: TGTGCCAGCAGCCTTACAGGGGGGCGTGAAAAACTGTTTTTT; CDR3: CASSLTGGREKLFF; J: TRBJ1-4; size: NA; D: TRBD1; V: TRBV7-9
DNA: TGTGCCAGCAGCTTAGAGACAGGGGGCGAGCAGTACTTC; CDR3: CASSLETGGEQYF; J: TRBJ2-7; size: once; D: TRBD1; V: TRBV11-3
DNA: TGCAGCGTTCTCGGCAGGGGATACAATGAGCAGTTCTTC; CDR3: CSVLGRGYNEQFF; J: TRBJ2-1; size: NA; D: NA; V: TRBV29-1
DNA: TGCGCCAGCAGCTTCAGTCAGACAAACACTGAAGCTTTCTTT; CDR3: CASSFSQTNTEAFF; J: TRBJ1-1; size: once; D: NA; V: TRBV5-1
DNA: TGTGCCAGTAGTTCACTAGCGACCTCCTACGAGCAGTACTTC; CDR3: CASSSLATSYEQYF; J: TRBJ2-7; size: NA; D: TRBD2; V: TRBV19
DNA: TGTGCCATCAGCGATTCTAGACCGGGACAGGGTAACACAGATACGCAGTATTTT; CDR3: CAISDSRPGQGNTDTQYF; J: TRBJ2-3; size: NA; D: TRBD1; V: TRBV10-3
DNA: TGTGCCAGCAGTGACGGCGGGACCAGCACAGATACGCAGTATTTT; CDR3: CASSDGGTSTDTQYF; J: TRBJ2-3; size: once; D: NA; V: TRBV6-4
DNA: TGTGCCAGCAGCCCTAAACGAGTCGTGGATGAGCAGTTCTTC; CDR3: CASSPKRVVDEQFF; J: TRBJ2-1; size: NA; D: NA; V: TRBV11-2
DNA: TGCGCCAGCAGCTTCACAGGGGGCGAGGTCACTGAAGCTTTCTTT; CDR3: CASSFTGGEVTEAFF; J: TRBJ1-1; size: once; D: TRBD1; V: TRBV5-1
DNA: TGTGCCAGCAGCCTGGTAGCGGGAGGAGAGAAGGAGCAGTACTTC; CDR3: CASSLVAGGEKEQYF; J: TRBJ2-7; size: NA; D: TRBD2; V: TRBV7-9
DNA: TGCGCCAGCAGCCAAGACCTACAGGGGAGGACCTACGAGCAGTACTTC; CDR3: CASSQDLQGRTYEQYF; J: TRBJ2-7; size: NA; D: NA; V: TRBV4-1
DNA: TGTGCCAGCAGTTGGGGAGCGGGATTATACTCCTACGAGCAGTACTTC; CDR3: CASSWGAGLYSYEQYF; J: TRBJ2-7; size: NA; D: TRBD2; V: TRBV6-2/TRBV6-3
DNA: TGTGCCAGCAGCCACCGCGACTACGAGCAGTACTTC; CDR3: CASSHRDYEQYF; J: TRBJ2-7; size: NA; D: NA; V: TRBV7-2
DNA: TGTGCCAGCAGTGAATTTGGGGGCTTGGATTCACCCCTCCACTTT; CDR3: CASSEFGGLDSPLHF; J: TRBJ1-6; size: few; D: NA; V: TRBV25-1
DNA: TGCAGTGCCTCGGGAATTTACGAGCAGTACTTC; CDR3: CSASGIYEQYF; J: TRBJ2-7; size: NA; D: NA; V: TRBV20-1
DNA: TGTGCCAGTACCTTTGAGCAGGGGGCGAGTAATGAGCAGTTCTTC; CDR3: CASTFEQGASNEQFF; J: TRBJ2-1; size: once; D: TRBD1; V: TRBV2
DNA: TGTGCCTGGAGTCTAATGGGACAACAATCTGGAAACACCATATATTTT; CDR3: CAWSLMGQQSGNTIYF; J: TRBJ1-3; size: NA; D: NA; V: TRBV30
DNA: TGTGCTAGTGGTCCTTCGGGACTAGCGGGAGAAATAAGCACAGATACGCAGTATTTT; CDR3: CASGPSGLAGEISTDTQYF; J: TRBJ2-3; size: NA; D: TRBD2; V: TRBV12-5
DNA: TGCGCCAGCAGCTTGTCCCTGACAGGCCAACCTTACGAGCAGTACTTC; CDR3: CASSLSLTGQPYEQYF; J: TRBJ2-7; size: NA; D: NA; V: TRBV5-1
DNA: TGTGCCAGCAGCGCTCGGAGGTCGGGGGAGACCCAGTACTTC; CDR3: CASSARRSGETQYF; J: TRBJ2-5; size: NA; D: NA; V: TRBV9